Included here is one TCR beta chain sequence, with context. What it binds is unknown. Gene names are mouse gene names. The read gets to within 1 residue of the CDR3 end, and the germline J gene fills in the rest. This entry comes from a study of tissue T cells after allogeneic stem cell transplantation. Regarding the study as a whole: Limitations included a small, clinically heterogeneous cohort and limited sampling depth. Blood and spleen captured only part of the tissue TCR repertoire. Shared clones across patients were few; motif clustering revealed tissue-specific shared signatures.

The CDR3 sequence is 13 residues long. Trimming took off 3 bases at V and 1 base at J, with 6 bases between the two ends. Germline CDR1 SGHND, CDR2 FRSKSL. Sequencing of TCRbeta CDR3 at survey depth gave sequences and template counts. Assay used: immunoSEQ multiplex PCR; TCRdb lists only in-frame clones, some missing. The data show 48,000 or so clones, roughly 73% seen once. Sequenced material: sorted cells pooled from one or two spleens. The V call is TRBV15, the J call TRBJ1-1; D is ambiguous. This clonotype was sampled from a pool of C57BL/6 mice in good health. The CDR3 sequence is CASSFGKNTEVFF. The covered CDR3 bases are TGTGCCAGCAGTTTCGGCAAAAACACAGAAGTCTTC.